This T cell receptor beta chain stems from a study of molecular identifiers for immune sequencing clone quantification. MiXCR, applied by TCRdb to the PCR reads, yields one record per CDR3 protein. The sample has approximately 590,000 distinct CDR3 sequences, 25% seen once. Overall study results and limits: Effector cells had over 97% of their molecules in clones above 20 RNA copies, while naive cells had under 1%.

Germline loops: CDR1 SGHTA, CDR2 FQGTGA. This CDR3 is 13 amino acids long. About this clonotype itself: Its antigen is undetermined. The junction differs from germline at one of its ends, possibly a read error.

The specimen was naive CD8+ T cells from blood, with Jurkat cell RNA spiked in. The subset was: FACS-sorted CD8+CD4-CCR7+CD45RA+ naive T cells. The genes are TRBV7-3 and TRBJ1-1; D is unresolved. The sequence was collected from a human donor in good health. Some libraries in this study had Jurkat cell RNA spiked in. Written as DNA, the CDR3 is TGTGCCCGCAGCCTTGACCTGAACACTGAAGCTTTCTTT. This translates into CARSLDLNTEAFF.